These T cell receptor beta chains were read from a single sample in a study of brain T cells in children with intractable seizures. Here immunoSEQ multiplex PCR was the method, and the copy in TCRdb shows in-frame clones only, minus some. The sample lists about 9,000 clones; 69% were seen once. Source: resected brain tissue, taken at surgery. The receptors come from a girl aged 2-9 years with tuberous sclerosis and intractable seizures. Both conserved end residues are part of each CDR3. D genes are given only for firm matches. Expanded clones are given a class, and other clones once, few, many or no size at all.

TRBV9	few	NA	TRBJ2-1	TGTGCCAGCAGCGGGACTACCTCCTACAATGAGCAGTTCTTC	CASSGTTSYNEQFF
TRBV11-1	NA	NA	TRBJ2-1	TGTGCCAGCAGCAGACGGGGGAGCTCCTACAATGAGCAGTTCTTC	CASSRRGSSYNEQFF
TRBV19	NA	NA	TRBJ2-1	TGTGCCAGTAGCCACGCAAACTACAATGAGCAGTTCTTC	CASSHANYNEQFF
TRBV12-5	NA	NA	TRBJ2-1	TGTGCTAGTGGTTCTCCCCCGGGCGAAAAAACGGGTGAGCAGTTCTTC	CASGSPPGEKTGEQFF
TRBV6-1	medium-sized	NA	TRBJ1-5	TGTGCCAGCAGTGACAGGGAGGGCAATCAGCCCCAGCATTTT	CASSDREGNQPQHF
TRBV10-3	NA	NA	TRBJ2-5	TGTGCCATCAGTGATTCCGGATTACAAATGGAGACCCAGTACTTC	CAISDSGLQMETQYF
TRBV4-1	NA	NA	TRBJ1-3	TGCGCCAGCAGCCATCCCCAAGGCCGGGGGGCTGGAAACACCATATATTTT	CASSHPQGRGAGNTIYF
TRBV15	NA	NA	TRBJ1-4	TGTGCCACCAGCAGTACCTCGGTGACTAATGAAAAACTGTTTTTT	CATSSTSVTNEKLFF
TRBV2	NA	TRBD1	TRBJ1-2	TGTGCCAGCACTTTGACAGGGGAAGCTAACTATGGCTACACCTTC	CASTLTGEANYGYTF
TRBV5-4	few	NA	TRBJ1-2	TGTGCCAGCAGCTTCCCACAACGAGATGGCTACACCTTC	CASSFPQRDGYTF
TRBV3-1/TRBV3-2	NA	NA	TRBJ2-7	TGTGCCAGCAGAGGTGGGACTTCCTACGAGCAGTACTTC	CASRGGTSYEQYF
TRBV6-6	few	NA	TRBJ1-2	TGTGCCAGCTACTCTAGTGGCTACACCTTC	CASYSSGYTF
TRBV7-3	NA	TRBD2	TRBJ2-3	TGTGCCAGCAGCCCGGGGGGGGGCCCGAGCACAGATACGCAGTATTTT	CASSPGGGPSTDTQYF
TRBV19	few	TRBD1	TRBJ1-4	TGTGCCAGGTATCGTAGACAGGGAGAGATCGTACTGTTTTTT	CARYRRQGEIVLFF
TRBV6-6	NA	NA	TRBJ2-3	TGTGCCAGCCGTGACTTTAGCACAGATACGCAGTATTTT	CASRDFSTDTQYF
TRBV7-3	NA	TRBD2	TRBJ2-3	TGTGCCAGCAGACCCGCGGGGGGGCCAGATACGCAGTATTTT	CASRPAGGPDTQYF
TRBV7-2	few	TRBD2	TRBJ2-5	TGTGCCAGCAGCTTGCGGCTAGCGGGTGCAATAAGACCCCAAGAGACCCAGTACTTC	CASSLRLAGAIRPQETQYF
TRBV6-5	once	NA	TRBJ2-5	TGTGCCAGCAGTCCAGCCGGGGCAGCCCGGGAGACCCAGTACTTC	CASSPAGAARETQYF
TRBV9	NA	NA	TRBJ2-1	TGTGCCAGCAGCGTAGCCTCTTTCAATGAGCAGTTCTTC	CASSVASFNEQFF
TRBV7-2	NA	TRBD2	TRBJ2-5	TGTGCCAGCAGCTCTGGACTAGGAATAGAGACCCAGTACTTC	CASSSGLGIETQYF
TRBV5-1	NA	NA	TRBJ1-2	TGCGCCAGCAGCTTGGATGGCGCTAACTATGGCTACACCTTC	CASSLDGANYGYTF
TRBV18	NA	NA	TRBJ1-1	TGTGCCAGCTCACCCGGCGGAGACACTGAAGCTTTCTTT	CASSPGGDTEAFF
TRBV5-5	NA	TRBD1	TRBJ2-4	TGTGCCAGCAGCTTGGGGACAGGGTGGAACATTCAGTACTTC	CASSLGTGWNIQYF
TRBV6-1	NA	NA	TRBJ2-5	TGTGCCAGCAGTGAAACCATGGTCGCAAGAGAGACCCAGTACTTC	CASSETMVARETQYF
TRBV7-2	NA	NA	TRBJ2-1	TGTGCCAGCAGCCTGGACTTTAAGGAGCAGTTCTTC	CASSLDFKEQFF
TRBV6-6	NA	NA	TRBJ1-1	TGTGCCAGCAATCCAAGGGGGGGCCAGAAAGCTTTCTTT	CASNPRGGQKAFF
TRBV5-1	NA	NA	TRBJ1-2	TGCGCCAGCAGCTCCGGACAAAGCTCTGTCTATGGCTACACCTTC	CASSSGQSSVYGYTF
TRBV9	NA	TRBD1	TRBJ2-5	TGTGCCAGCAGCGTAGGGACAGGGAACGGAGAGACCCAGTACTTC	CASSVGTGNGETQYF
TRBV9	NA	NA	TRBJ1-2	TGTGCCAGCAGCGTAGATAGAGGGGCCGGTGGCTACACCTTC	CASSVDRGAGGYTF
TRBV29-1	NA	NA	TRBJ1-2	TGCAGCGTTCTTCATTATGGCTACACCTTC	CSVLHYGYTF
TRBV9	medium-sized	TRBD1	TRBJ2-7	TGTGCCAGCAGCCCACAGGGGGCCTACGAGCAGTACTTC	CASSPQGAYEQYF
TRBV18	once	TRBD1	TRBJ1-4	TGTGCCAGCTCACTTTCCCCGGGACAGAGATATAATGAAAAACTGTTTTTT	CASSLSPGQRYNEKLFF
TRBV5-5	medium-sized	NA	TRBJ1-1	TGTGCCAGCAGTGTGGACAGGAACACTGAAGCTTTCTTT	CASSVDRNTEAFF
TRBV28	NA	NA	TRBJ1-5	TGTGCTACCTGCAGGGAGATAGGACAGCCCCAGCATTTT	CATCREIGQPQHF
TRBV7-8	NA	NA	TRBJ2-1	TGTGCCAGCAGCCCCGAAGTTAGCTCCTACAATGAGCAGTTCTTC	CASSPEVSSYNEQFF
TRBV5-1	NA	NA	TRBJ1-1	TGCGCCAGCAAGACGGAGACTGAAGCTTTCTTT	CASKTETEAFF
TRBV7-8	NA	TRBD1	TRBJ1-6	TGTGCCAGCAGCTTCGAGACAGGGAATAATTCACCCCTCCACTTT	CASSFETGNNSPLHF
TRBV27	NA	TRBD1	TRBJ1-1	TGTGCCAGCAGCTCAGCCGCCGGGACAGGGTCCACTGAAGCTTTCTTT	CASSSAAGTGSTEAFF
TRBV30	NA	TRBD1	TRBJ2-6	TGTGCCTGGAGTGGCACCTCGGATGGACAGGCGAACTCTGGGGCCAACGTCCTGACTTTC	CAWSGTSDGQANSGANVLTF
TRBV24-1	NA	NA	TRBJ1-3	TGTGCCACCAGTCGGGCAGGGGAAAACACCATATATTTT	CATSRAGENTIYF
TRBV6-2/TRBV6-3	NA	NA	TRBJ1-1	TGTGCCAGCAGCGAAGGGCCTTTTGGGGCTTTCTTT	CASSEGPFGAFF
TRBV5-1	NA	NA	TRBJ1-3	TGCGCCAGCAGCTTGGAGCCGTCCTCTGGAAACACCATATATTTT	CASSLEPSSGNTIYF
TRBV2	once	TRBD2	TRBJ2-3	TGTGCCAGCAAACTGCTAGCGGGGGGGGTGGATACGCAGTATTTT	CASKLLAGGVDTQYF
TRBV12-3/TRBV12-4	NA	NA	TRBJ2-3	TGTGCCAGCAGTCCAGGCCCGGGGACGCAGTATTTT	CASSPGPGTQYF
TRBV5-4	NA	NA	TRBJ2-3	TGTGCCAGCAACACAGGGGGAGGGGAGGGTACGCAGTATTTT	CASNTGGGEGTQYF
TRBV18	NA	TRBD2	TRBJ2-5	TGTGCCAGCTCACCCGGACTAGCCGGAGAGACCCAGTACTTC	CASSPGLAGETQYF
TRBV5-1	few	TRBD1	TRBJ2-3	TGCGCCAGCAGCGTCGACAGGGGGCGACTCACAGATACGCAGTATTTT	CASSVDRGRLTDTQYF